Below, 29 T cell receptor beta chains from the same sample are listed, as sequenced in a study of response to subunit inactivated influenza vaccine. TCRdb re-called the RT-PCR reads through MiXCR, storing one row per CDR3 protein. The sample includes fewer than 250,000 distinct CDR3 sequences, around an eighth of them seen just once. The sequencing used CD8+ T cells sorted from PBMCs, collected 5 days after vaccination. The source is a man aged 50-59 years who received an inactivated influenza vaccine.

V usage is TRBV25-1 and J usage is TRBJ2-5, with D maybe TRBD2 (6 bases). Germline V CDR1 and CDR2: MGHDK, SYGVNS. V gave up 4 bases and J gave up 3 bases, with 9 bases separating them. The CDR3 runs 13 residues. CDR3 amino acids: CASSGTTEETQYF. CDR3 DNA sequence: TGTGCCAGCAGTGGGACTACCGAAGAGACCCAGTACTTC.

The J gene is TRBJ2-7, the V gene TRBV4-1; possible D gene TRBD2, 6 bases. V lost 1 base and J lost 1, with 17 bases in between. Germline V gene data show CDR1 as MGHRA and CDR2 as YSYEKL. This CDR3 comprises 17 residues. CDR3 bases: TGCGCCAGCAGCCAAGGAGTCCGGGGGATTGTATCCTACGAGCAGTACTTC. It codes for CASSQGVRGIVSYEQYF.

This clonotype was found a few times. The J gene is TRBJ1-5, the V gene TRBV27, with D possibly matching TRBD1 (6 bases). The CDR3 sequence is 21 residues long. Between the trimmed V and J ends, which lost 6 bases and 2 bases, there was a span of 32 bases. Germline-derived CDR1 and CDR2 are MNHEY and SMNVEV (reference sequence). The CDR3 nucleotides are TGTGCCAGCAGCCCTATTGGACCCGTGACAGGTATCGCGGTCGGCAATCAGCCCCAGCATTTT. Translated, it gives CASSPIGPVTGIAVGNQPQHF.

This clonotype was detected ten times or more. V usage is TRBV25-1 and J usage is TRBJ2-5, with D unclear. Trimming shortened V by 7 bases and J by 3 bases, and 0 bases separated the two germline ends. Germline lookup yields CDR1 MGHDK and CDR2 SYGVNS. The CDR3 consists of 9 residues. The CDR3 sequence: CASKETQYF. The CDR3 DNA reads as TGTGCCAGCAAAGAGACCCAGTACTTC.

This clonotype was counted a few times. V usage is TRBV7-6 and J usage is TRBJ2-5; maybe TRBD2 (7 bases). The germline V and J ends were trimmed by 3 bases and 1 base, with 18 bases remaining between them. This CDR3 spans 17 amino acids. Germline V gene sequence: CDR1 SGHVS, CDR2 FNYEAQ. CDR3 sequence reads: CASSFGGGEGGQETQYF. For the CDR3, the DNA is TGTGCCAGCAGCTTTGGTGGGGGGGAAGGGGGCCAAGAGACCCAGTACTTC.

Note on this clonotype: An end of the junction does not agree with germline; a read error may underlie this. The chain has TRBV29-1 and TRBJ2-7; 9 positions match TRBD2. The CDR3 consists of 16 residues. Germline V gene lookup returns CDR1 SQVTM and CDR2 ANQGSEA. CDR3 sequence (DNA): TGCAGCGTTGAACGGCGGTCTAGCGGGAACTCCTGCGAGCAGTATTTC. Amino acids: CSVERRSSGNSCEQYF.

This chain joins TRBV5-1 and TRBJ2-2; D assignment may be TRBD1 or TRBD2 (5 bases each). Germline V gene lookup returns CDR1 SGHRS and CDR2 YFSETQ. This CDR3 has 15 residues. V was clipped by 4 bases and J by 6 bases, with 16 bases between them. CDR3 protein: CASSASGDGPGELFF. The CDR3 DNA reads TGCGCCAGCAGCGCCTCTGGGGACGGCCCCGGGGAGCTGTTTTTT.

This clonotype was observed a few times. CDR3 bases: TGTGCCAGCAGTTTTTGGGGGCGAGTCTATGGCTACACCTTC. This encodes CASSFWGRVYGYTF. The chain uses TRBV27 and TRBJ1-2, with D maybe TRBD1 (6 bases). The CDR3 covers 14 residues. Between the trimmed V and J ends, which lost 3 bases and 4 bases, there was a span of 12 bases. CDR1 is MNHEY, CDR2 SMNVEV, per germline (reference sequence).

V is TRBV10-2 and J is TRBJ2-3; 8 bases are a match to TRBD2. This CDR3 has 17 residues. V shed 3 bases and J 5 bases; nucleotides not matched to a gene: 13. Germline loops: CDR1 WSHSY, CDR2 SAAADI. The CDR3 sequence: CASSENTWRGAGDTQYF. The CDR3 DNA is TGCGCCAGCAGTGAAAATACGTGGCGGGGGGCCGGAGATACGCAGTATTTT.

V gene TRBV4-2 combines with J gene TRBJ1-2; the D is unclear. The V gene lost 0 bases and the J gene lost 4 bases, with 18 bases spanning the gap. The CDR3 is 17 residues long. The germline gives CDR1 LGHNA, CDR2 YNFKEQ. The CDR3 sequence: CASSQEYGSRDIYGYTF. The DNA for the CDR3 is TGTGCCAGCAGCCAAGAATATGGGAGCCGAGATATCTATGGCTACACCTTC.

This clonotype appeared many times. The rearrangement links TRBV7-6 to TRBJ2-2, with 9 bases fitting TRBD1. The trim removed 5 bases at V and 4 bases at J, leaving 8 bases unmatched. CDR1 is SGHVS, CDR2 FNYEAQ, per germline. CDR3 length: 16 residues. The CDR3 DNA reads as TGTGCCAGCAGCCCGGGGGGACAGGGAGGCACCGGGGAGCTGTTTTTT. Its protein is CASSPGGQGGTGELFF.

The rearrangement links TRBV6-1 to TRBJ1-2, with D tentatively TRBD1 (6 bases). Germline V gene data show CDR1 as MNHNS and CDR2 as SASEGT. The CDR3 runs to 17 residues. V lost 7 bases and J lost 0, with 21 bases in between. DNA of the CDR3: TGTGCCAGCACCCCTAACCCGTGGACAGCTTCTAACTATGGCTACACCTTC. Encoded protein: CASTPNPWTASNYGYTF.

V and J are TRBV4-3 and TRBJ2-3; D unclear. CDR1 is LGHNA and CDR2 is YSLEER in the germline V gene. The CDR3 loop spans 14 amino acids. V was pared by 0 bases and J by 6 bases, with 10 bases between. In DNA form, the CDR3 reads TGCGCCAGCAGCCAAGATGGAGCCCGGGATACGCAGTATTTT. Its translation is CASSQDGARDTQYF.

Only a few counts were recorded for this clonotype. The chain joins TRBV11-2 to TRBJ2-3; 7 bases fit TRBD2. CDR1 and CDR2 from the germline V gene are SGHAT and FQNNGV. The V segment lost 1 base and the J segment 10 bases; nucleotides outside the gene matches: 2. The CDR3 contains 12 residues. The CDR3 bases are TGTGCCAGCAGCTTAGGGGGGGGACCGCAGTATTTT. Amino acid sequence: CASSLGGGPQYF.

This clonotype was detected only a few times. The gene calls are TRBV12-1 and TRBJ2-3; TRBD2 is the table's D call, not checked against the DNA. TRBV12-1 is a documented pseudogene. CDR3 length: 19 amino acids. The CDR3 loop is CASSFGGLAGPQSTDTQYF. The CDR3 nucleotides read TGTGCCAGCAGCTTTGGGGGACTAGCGGGCCCACAAAGCACAGATACGCAGTATTTT.

This chain links TRBV12-3 or TRBV12-4 with TRBJ2-3, with 10 bases lining up with TRBD2. The J segment lost 2 bases and the V segment lost 6 bases, leaving 8 bases of the junction unmatched. This CDR3 is 16 amino acids long. CDR3 nucleotides: TGTGCCAGCAGCAATGGACTAGCGGTATCCACAGATACGCAGTATTTT. This sequence encodes CASSNGLAVSTDTQYF.

This clonotype was seen ten or more times. This chain's CDR3 is CASSWTSGGGETQYF. The DNA for the CDR3 is TGTGCCAGCAGCTGGACTAGCGGGGGTGGAGAGACCCAGTACTTC. This chain uses TRBV11-2 with TRBJ2-5; 13 bases align to TRBD2. The CDR3 extends over 15 amino acids. Germline CDR1 SGHAT, CDR2 FQNNGV. J was trimmed by 4 bases and V by 4 bases; bases with no gene match: 3.

The J gene is TRBJ2-1, the V gene TRBV27; D could derive from TRBD1 or TRBD2 (5 bases each). V lost 6 bases and J 4 bases, leaving 13 bases between the germline ends. Germline V gene lookup returns CDR1 MNHEY and CDR2 SMNVEV (reference sequence). The CDR3 totals 14 residues. In DNA form, the CDR3 reads TGTGCCAGCAGCATGCTTGGGGGATACAATGAGCAGTTCTTC. This gives the protein CASSMLGGYNEQFF.

The V gene is TRBV19, the J gene TRBJ1-1; D unclear. Germline-derived CDR1 and CDR2 are LNHDA and SQIVND (reference sequence). Trimming cost V 3 bases and J 1 base, with 9 bases left between them. This CDR3 is 14 amino acids long. Written as DNA, the CDR3 is TGTGCCAGTAGTATTCAGGAAAGGAACACTGAAGCTTTCTTT. Amino acid sequence: CASSIQERNTEAFF.

This clonotype was found a few times. The chain joins TRBV6-2 or TRBV6-3 to TRBJ2-1; 7 positions agree with TRBD2. This CDR3 contains 17 residues. After removal of 4 bases from V and 0 bases from J, the junction contained 9 bases not matched to a gene. CDR1 and CDR2 from the germline V gene are MNHEY and SVGEGT. CDR3 in DNA: TGTGCCAGCAGTTCCCCTTCCGGGGGGAGCTCCTACAATGAGCAGTTCTTC. Translation gives CASSSPSGGSSYNEQFF.

In its sample, this clonotype was seen a few times. The CDR3 ends on some other residue instead of the conserved phenylalanine or tryptophan, so this is likely a read error. The J gene is TRBJ1-6, the V gene TRBV11-1; weak D call: TRBD1 (6 bases). CDR3 size: 18 residues. Germline CDR1 SGHAT, CDR2 FQDESV (reference sequence). V lost 10 bases to trimming and J lost 5 bases, with 27 bases between them. The CDR3 region is CAIMSLGGGGPDNSPLHL. Here the CDR3 DNA reads TGTGCCATCATGAGCTTAGGAGGGGGGGGACCGGATAATTCACCCCTCCACTTG.

The rearrangement uses TRBV13 and TRBJ2-1, with 9 bases fitting TRBD1. The CDR3 totals 17 residues. J gave up 1 base and V 3 bases, and 7 bases lay outside the gene matches. Germline CDR1 and CDR2: PRHDT and FYEKMQ (reference sequence). In DNA, the CDR3 is TGTGCCAGCAGCTTCACTCCCGGGACAGGGTCCTACAATGAGCAGTTCTTC. Its protein is CASSFTPGTGSYNEQFF.

This clonotype occurred a few times. The J gene is TRBJ2-7, the V gene TRBV5-1, with 9 bases aligning to TRBD1. This CDR3 region has 15 residues. The V gene's germline CDR1 is SGHRS and CDR2 YFSETQ. V lost 4 bases, J lost 6 bases, and 11 bases stayed unmatched. The CDR3 nucleotides are TGCGCCAGCAGCCAGTGGACAGGGGATGGTTCCGAGCAGTACTTC. It codes for CASSQWTGDGSEQYF.

This clonotype was counted a few times. This chain links TRBV27 with TRBJ2-1; D is unclear. In germline, CDR1 is MNHEY, CDR2 SMNVEV (reference sequence). The V and J ends lost 4 bases and 5 bases respectively, with 6 bases between them. The CDR3 loop spans 12 amino acids. CDR3 residues: CASSSVNNEQFF. In DNA form, the CDR3 reads TGTGCCAGCAGTTCGGTGAACAATGAGCAGTTCTTC.

This clonotype occurred a few times. V usage is TRBV9 and J usage is TRBJ2-7; 7 bases align to TRBD1. CDR3 length equals 15 residues. After removal of 0 bases from V and 3 bases from J, the junction contained 6 bases not matched to a gene. Per the germline V gene, CDR1 is SGDLS and CDR2 is YYNGEE. The DNA for the CDR3 is TGTGCCAGCAGCGTAGCGACAGGGCTTAACTACGAGCAGTACTTC. Amino acid sequence: CASSVATGLNYEQYF.

This clonotype showed up just a few times. The chain combines TRBV12-3 or TRBV12-4 with TRBJ2-5; TRBD2 matches 10 bases. This CDR3 is built from 14 residues. V trimming: 5 bases; J trimming: 2 bases; junction bases outside the gene matches: 2. The CDR3 sequence: CASSRTSGQETQYF. The CDR3 nucleotides are TGTGCCAGCAGTCGGACTAGCGGTCAAGAGACCCAGTACTTC.

CDR3 loop: CASSVGTSGINEQFF. The CDR3 DNA reads as TGTGCCAGCAGCGTCGGGACTAGCGGGATCAATGAGCAGTTCTTC. V is TRBV9 and J is TRBJ2-1; 13 bases are shared with TRBD2. Germline lookup yields CDR1 SGDLS and CDR2 YYNGEE. The CDR3 covers 15 residues. Trimming took 2 bases from V and 6 from J; bases not matched to a gene: 2. Full variable domain (remainder filled in from reference TRBV9 and TRBJ2-1): DSGVTQTPKHLITATGQRVTLRCSPRSGDLSVYWYQQSLDQGLQFLIQYYNGEERAKGNILERFSAQQFPDLHSELNLSSLELGDSALYFCASSVGTSGINEQFFGPGTRLTVL.

This clonotype was counted a few times. The genes are TRBV4-3 and TRBJ2-7, with 11 bases lining up with TRBD2. Germline assignment: CDR1 LGHNA and CDR2 YSLEER. The CDR3 sequence is 15 residues long. V lost 1 base and J lost 3; bases outside the gene matches: 2. Here the CDR3 reads CASSQGLAGHYEQYF. As DNA, the CDR3 is TGCGCCAGCAGCCAAGGACTAGCGGGACACTACGAGCAGTACTTC.

Comments on this clonotype: At one end, the junction sequence differs from germline, possibly due to a read error. The chain couples TRBV7-6 to TRBJ2-7, with TRBD1 matching over 8 bases. This CDR3 contains 15 residues. The germline gives CDR1 SGHVS, CDR2 FNYEAQ. The CDR3 coding sequence is TGTGCCAGCAGTTTAGGCGACAGGGGCTCCTACGAGCAGTACTTC. As protein: CASSLGDRGSYEQYF.